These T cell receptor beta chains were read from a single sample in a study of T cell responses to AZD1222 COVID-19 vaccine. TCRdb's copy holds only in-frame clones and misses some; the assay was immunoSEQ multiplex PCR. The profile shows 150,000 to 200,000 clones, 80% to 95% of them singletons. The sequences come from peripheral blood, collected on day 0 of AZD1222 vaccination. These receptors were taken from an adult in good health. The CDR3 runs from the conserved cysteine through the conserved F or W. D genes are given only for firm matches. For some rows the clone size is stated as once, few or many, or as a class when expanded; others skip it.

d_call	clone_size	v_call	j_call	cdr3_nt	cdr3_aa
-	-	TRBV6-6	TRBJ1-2	TGTGCCAGCATAAGGGGGGCAACGTATGGCTACACCTTC	CASIRGATYGYTF
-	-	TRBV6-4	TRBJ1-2	TGTGCCAGCAGTGTTAGGGGCACGGTCGCTCGAGAAGGCTACACCTTC	CASSVRGTVAREGYTF
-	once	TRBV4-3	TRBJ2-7	TGCGCCAGCAGCCAAGGCAGCGGAGGGGTTACCCAGGAGCAGTACTTC	CASSQGSGGVTQEQYF
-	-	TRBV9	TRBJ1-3	TGTGCCAGCAGCTCCAGGACGGGAAGCTCTGGAAACACCATATATTTT	CASSSRTGSSGNTIYF
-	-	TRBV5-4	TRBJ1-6	TGTGCCAGCAGCTTGGGGACCGCTAGGGGTTCACCCCTCCACTTT	CASSLGTARGSPLHF
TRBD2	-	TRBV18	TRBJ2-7	TGTGCCAGCTCACCACCGGGGACTAGCTCCTACGAGCAGTACTTC	CASSPPGTSSYEQYF
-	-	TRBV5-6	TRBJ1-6	TGTGCCAGCAGCCAGGGCCCAATCCCGGGCTCCTATAATTCACCCCTCCACTTT	CASSQGPIPGSYNSPLHF
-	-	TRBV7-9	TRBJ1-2	TGTGCCAGCAGCCAAACAACAGCGAACGTCTATGGCTACACCTTC	CASSQTTANVYGYTF
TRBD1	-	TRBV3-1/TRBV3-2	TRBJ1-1	TGTGCCAGCAGCCTAAGACAGGGTGGTGTCACTGAAGCTTTCTTT	CASSLRQGGVTEAFF
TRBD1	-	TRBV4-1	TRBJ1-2	TGCGCCAGCAGCCAATTGAACAGGGGGGTCTATGGCTACACCTTC	CASSQLNRGVYGYTF
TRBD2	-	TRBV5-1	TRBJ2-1	TGCGCCAGCAGCACGGGACTAGCGGGGGGATATGATGAGCAGTTCTTC	CASSTGLAGGYDEQFF
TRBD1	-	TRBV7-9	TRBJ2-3	TGTGCCAGCTTCCTGGGCACAGGGGCCTCAGATACGCAGTATTTT	CASFLGTGASDTQYF
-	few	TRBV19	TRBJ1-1	TGTGCCAGTAGTATTAGGACACCTTCTCTGAACACTGAAGCTTTCTTT	CASSIRTPSLNTEAFF
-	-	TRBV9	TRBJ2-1	TGTGCCAGCAGCGTAGGCCCCCTCCGGACGCCGGCGGAGTTCTTC	CASSVGPLRTPAEFF
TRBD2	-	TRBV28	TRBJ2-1	TGTGCCAGCAGGCGGGAGGCCCCTAGGCAGTGGCAGTTCTTC	CASRREAPRQWQFF
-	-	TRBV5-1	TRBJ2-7	TGCGCCAGCAGCTTGGCGACCGAATCCTACGAGCAGTACTTC	CASSLATESYEQYF
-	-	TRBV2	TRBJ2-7	TGTGCCAGCAGTTTCGACAGCCGTGGGAGCTACGAGCAGTACTTC	CASSFDSRGSYEQYF
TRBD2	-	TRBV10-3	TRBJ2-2	TGTGCCATGAGGACTAGCGGGACGACCCCAGGAACCGGGGAGCTGTTTTTT	CAMRTSGTTPGTGELFF
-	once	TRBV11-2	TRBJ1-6	TGTGCCAGCAGCTTAGCTGGTGGGGGGGGTAATTCACCCCTCCACTTT	CASSLAGGGGNSPLHF
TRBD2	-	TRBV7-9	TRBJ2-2	TGTGCCAGCCCTAGGAGCGGGGATAACACCGGGGAGCTGTTTTTT	CASPRSGDNTGELFF
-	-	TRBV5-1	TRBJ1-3	TGCGCCAGCAGCGCGACCAGGGGATCTGGAAACACCATATATTTT	CASSATRGSGNTIYF
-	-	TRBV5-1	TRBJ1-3	TGCGCCAGCAGCCTGACAGGCCTCTCTGGAAACACCATATATTTT	CASSLTGLSGNTIYF
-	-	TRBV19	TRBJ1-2	TGTGCCAGTAGCCCCGACATAGGTAGCGGCTACACCTTC	CASSPDIGSGYTF
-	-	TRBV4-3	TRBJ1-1	TGCGCCAGCAGCCACAGGGGAGGAACTGAAGCTTTCTTT	CASSHRGGTEAFF
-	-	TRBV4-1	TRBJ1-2	TGCGCCAGCAGCCCCGCGCGGCACTATGGCTACACCTTC	CASSPARHYGYTF
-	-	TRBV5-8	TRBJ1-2	TGTGCCAGCAGCTTGTGGGACTCTGCTAACTATGGCTACACCTTC	CASSLWDSANYGYTF
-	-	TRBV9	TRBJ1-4	TGTGCCAGCAGCGTATTTGTAGGGGCCAATAATGAAAAACTGTTTTTT	CASSVFVGANNEKLFF